This T cell receptor (beta chain) was found in a study of control samples from healthy donors and cancer patients. Data came from immunoSEQ multiplex PCR; TCRdb stores just in-frame clones and leaves some out. Of tens of thousands of clones in the sample, approximately 90% are singletons; the top ten hold 1.5% to 2%. Germline values: CDR1 GTSNPN, CDR2 SVGIG (reference sequence). The CDR3 covers 15 residues. With V trimmed by 4 bases and J by 7 bases, 10 bases remained unmatched. Sequencing used PBMCs. This rearrangement joins TRBV30 to TRBJ2-1; 10 bases match TRBD2. This sequence originates from a middle-aged man with colorectal cancer. CDR3 sequence reads: CAWTKTSGIINEQFF. Here the CDR3 DNA reads TGTGCCTGGACGAAAACTAGCGGGATTATAAATGAGCAGTTCTTC.